What follows are 20 T cell receptor beta chains derived from one specimen sequenced in a study of blood T cell repertoires in COVID-19. This table comes from immunoSEQ multiplex PCR, and its TCRdb copy is limited to in-frame clones, with some not included. Of approximately 64,000 clones in the sample, around nine tenths were seen once. Input material: peripheral blood. These receptors came from a man between 65 and 85 years old with acute or convalescent COVID-19.

The chain is built from TRBV29-1 and TRBJ2-7; 7 positions match TRBD2. After removal of 5 bases from V and 2 bases from J, the junction contained 6 bases not matched to a gene. This CDR3 has 13 amino acids. Germline CDR1 SQVTM, CDR2 ANQGSEA. This chain's CDR3 is CSVLSSGAYEQYF. The CDR3 DNA is TGCAGCGTTTTGTCTAGCGGAGCCTACGAGCAGTACTTC.

J is TRBJ2-3 and V is TRBV7-3; 12 bases are a match to TRBD1. The CDR3 consists of 18 residues. Trimming took 1 base from V and 1 from J; bases not matched to a gene: 6. Germline V lookup: CDR1 SGHTA, CDR2 FQGTGA. The CDR3 DNA sequence: TGTGCCAGCAGCTTAAGGGGACAGGGGGCCTGGGGCACAGATACGCAGTATTTT. Encoded protein: CASSLRGQGAWGTDTQYF.

This sequence joins TRBV4-2 and TRBJ2-2; D unclear. Trimming took 0 bases from V and 8 from J, leaving 10 bases between them. Germline values: CDR1 LGHNA, CDR2 YNFKEQ. The CDR3 consists of 14 residues. The CDR3 region has the DNA TGTGCCAGCAGCCAAGAGGCCCTCCAGGGGGAGCTGTTTTTT. Translating gives CASSQEALQGELFF.

The chain uses TRBV5-1 and TRBJ1-1; the match to TRBD1 covers 8 bases. Germline CDR1 and CDR2: SGHRS and YFSETQ. CDR3 length equals 17 residues. The V segment lost 4 bases and the J segment 0 bases; nucleotides outside the gene matches: 11. The CDR3 protein is CASSPGGIGKMNTEAFF. The CDR3 nucleotides read TGCGCCAGCAGCCCAGGGGGCATAGGGAAAATGAACACTGAAGCTTTCTTT.

This chain connects TRBV29-1 to TRBJ2-3; D unresolved. V was trimmed by 0 bases and J by 11 bases, leaving 9 bases between them. This CDR3 is 11 amino acids long. Germline V lookup: CDR1 SQVTM, CDR2 ANQGSEA. The CDR3 protein is CSVEDHSLQYF. The DNA of the CDR3 is TGCAGCGTTGAAGATCATAGTCTGCAGTATTTT.

The CDR3 loop is CASSAQDRGLAEAFF. The DNA for the CDR3 is TGTGCCAGCAGCGCCCAAGACAGGGGGTTGGCTGAAGCTTTCTTT. J is TRBJ1-1 and V is TRBV7-9; 9 bases line up with TRBD1. This CDR3 region has 15 residues. Germline CDR1 reads SEHNR; CDR2 reads FQNEAQ (reference sequence). J lost 6 bases, V lost 5 bases, and 10 bases had no gene match.

This clone occurred a few times. V and J are TRBV4-2 and TRBJ2-7; D is perhaps TRBD1 (5 bases). CDR1 and CDR2 from the germline V gene are LGHNA and YNFKEQ. The CDR3 extends over 12 amino acids. V lost 7 bases to trimming and J lost 6 bases, with 13 bases between them. The CDR3 sequence: CASTLQDTEQYF. CDR3 DNA: TGTGCCAGCACCCTCCAGGACACCGAGCAGTACTTC.

This chain connects TRBV27 to TRBJ1-5; TRBD1 might be the D (6 bases). Trimming removed 4 bases at V and 8 bases at J, with 15 bases between. Germline V lookup: CDR1 MNHEY, CDR2 SMNVEV (reference sequence). CDR3 length equals 14 residues. In DNA, the CDR3 is TGTGCCAGCAGTTCCCGGACAGCAGGGGAGCCCCAGCATTTT. Translation gives CASSSRTAGEPQHF.

This clone turned up a few times. J is TRBJ1-1 and V is TRBV6-6; 7 bases fit TRBD1. Germline CDR1 and CDR2: MNHNY and SVGAGI (reference sequence). The CDR3 extends over 11 amino acids. Trimming removed 4 bases from V and 14 bases from J; junction bases left unmatched: 7. In nucleotides, the CDR3 is TGTGCCAGCAGTTTCCCAGGGGGGATATTCTTT. It yields the protein CASSFPGGIFF.

This chain connects TRBV9 to TRBJ2-7, with 7 bases that match TRBD1. This CDR3 is built from 16 residues. With 3 bases clipped from V and 3 bases from J, the junction kept 12 bases outside the gene matches. The V gene's germline CDR1 is SGDLS and CDR2 YYNGEE. Here the CDR3 reads CASSAQYPGQIYEQYF. The DNA for the CDR3 is TGTGCCAGCAGCGCCCAGTACCCGGGACAGATCTACGAGCAGTACTTC.

This clone was counted once. The chain carries TRBV11-2 and TRBJ2-3; TRBD2 agrees at 12 bases. Germline values: CDR1 SGHAT, CDR2 FQNNGV. V lost 6 bases, J lost 6 bases, and 16 bases stayed unmatched. The CDR3 runs to 18 residues. The DNA for the CDR3 is TGTGCCAGCAGTCTAGGGCTAGCGGGGGGGCCAGGAGCGGATACGCAGTATTTT. Translating it yields CASSLGLAGGPGADTQYF. The full variable domain, rest sourced from reference TRBV11-2 and TRBJ2-3, is EAGVAQSPRYKIIEKRQSVAFWCNPISGHATLYWYQQILGQGPKLLIQFQNNGVVDDSQLPKDRFSAERLKGVDSTLKIQPAKLEDSAVYLCASSLGLAGGPGADTQYFGPGTRLTVL.

This clone occurred once. The chain uses TRBV3-1 (or the pseudogene TRBV3-2) and TRBJ1-2; weak D call: TRBD1 (5 bases). CDR3 length equals 15 residues. The germline CDR1 and CDR2 sequences are LGHDT and YNNKEL (reference sequence). Trimming removed 1 base from V and 3 bases from J, with 12 bases in between. This CDR3 is CASSQGRGLDYGYTF. Written as DNA, the CDR3 is TGTGCCAGCAGCCAAGGAAGGGGCCTAGACTATGGCTACACCTTC.

The chain recombines TRBV25-1 with TRBJ2-3; perhaps TRBD1 as D (6 bases). The CDR3 sequence is 14 residues long. CDR1 is MGHDK, CDR2 SYGVNS, per germline. V was pared by 3 bases and J by 1 base, with 8 bases between. CDR3 coding DNA: TGTGCCAGCAGTGAGGACAGAGGCACAGATACGCAGTATTTT. Its protein is CASSEDRGTDTQYF.

V and J are TRBV18 and TRBJ1-5; no reliable D call. Trimming removed 3 bases at V and 5 bases at J, with 8 bases between. There are 13 residues in the CDR3. Germline V gives CDR1 KGHSH, CDR2 LQKENI. The chain's CDR3 is CASSPGQDQPQHF. The DNA of the CDR3 is TGTGCCAGCTCACCCGGTCAAGATCAGCCCCAGCATTTT.

The genes are TRBV18 and TRBJ2-5; a weak D match, TRBD1 (5 bases). From germline, CDR1 is KGHSH and CDR2 LQKENI. Trimming cost V 3 bases and J 4 bases, with 12 bases left between them. The CDR3 spans 14 residues. DNA for the CDR3: TGTGCCAGCTCACCCCGGGTGGGGCCAGAGACCCAGTACTTC. Its translation: CASSPRVGPETQYF.

V gene TRBV7-2 combines with J gene TRBJ2-1, with 8 nucleotides matching TRBD1. The CDR3 has 15 residues. From germline, CDR1 is SGHTA and CDR2 FQGNSA. J gave up 4 bases and V 5 bases, and 7 bases lay outside the gene matches. The CDR3 region has the DNA TGTGCCAGCAGCCTTGGGGGACAGGTATACAATGAGCAGTTCTTC. It encodes CASSLGGQVYNEQFF.

This clone was seen only once. This chain links TRBV7-6 with TRBJ1-1, with a possible D match to TRBD1 (5 bases). The CDR3 is 14 residues long. Trimming took off 2 bases at V and 2 bases at J, with 9 bases between the two ends. CDR1 is SGHVS and CDR2 is FNYEAQ in the germline V gene. This CDR3 is CASSLSTVNTEAFF. CDR3 coding DNA: TGTGCCAGCAGCTTATCGACAGTCAACACTGAAGCTTTCTTT.

The chain recombines TRBV9 with TRBJ1-2; D gene unclear. This CDR3 is 8 amino acids long. Per germline, CDR1 SGDLS and CDR2 YYNGEE. The ends were cut back, 4 bases at V and 13 bases at J, with 5 bases in the middle. DNA for the CDR3: TGTGCCAGCAGCCCGCGCACCTTC. It translates to CASSPRTF.

The CDR3 protein is CASSMLASIQNTEAFF. CDR3 DNA sequence: TGTGCCAGTAGTATGTTGGCATCGATCCAAAACACTGAAGCTTTCTTT. This rearrangement joins TRBV19 to TRBJ1-1; D uncertain. CDR3 length: 16 residues. V was clipped by 3 bases and J by 2 bases, with 16 bases between them. Germline V CDR1 and CDR2: LNHDA, SQIVND (reference sequence).

This clone was detected once. The V and J genes are TRBV6-2 or TRBV6-3 and TRBJ2-2; TRBD2 agrees at 10 bases. Germline V gene data show CDR1 as MNHEY and CDR2 as SVGEGT. After removal of 5 bases from V and 4 bases from J, the junction contained 16 bases not matched to a gene. The CDR3 runs to 19 residues. Written as DNA, the CDR3 is TGTGCCAGCAGTACACCGGGACTAGCGTGGGACTGGGGCACCGGGGAGCTGTTTTTT. Amino acid sequence: CASSTPGLAWDWGTGELFF.